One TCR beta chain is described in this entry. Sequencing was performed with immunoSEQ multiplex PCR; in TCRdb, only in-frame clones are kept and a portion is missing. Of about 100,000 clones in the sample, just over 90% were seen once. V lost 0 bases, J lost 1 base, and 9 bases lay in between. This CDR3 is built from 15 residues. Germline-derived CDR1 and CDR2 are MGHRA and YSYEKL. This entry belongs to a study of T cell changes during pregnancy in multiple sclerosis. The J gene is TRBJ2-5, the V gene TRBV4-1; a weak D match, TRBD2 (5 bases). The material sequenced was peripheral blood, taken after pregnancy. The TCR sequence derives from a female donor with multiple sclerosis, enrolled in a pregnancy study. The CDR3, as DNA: TGCGCCAGCAGCCAAGACGAGGGCCCCCAAGAGACCCAGTACTTC. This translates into CASSQDEGPQETQYF.